Listed below are T cell receptor beta chains from one sample, sequenced in a study of blood T cell repertoires in COVID-19. The table came from immunoSEQ multiplex PCR; TCRdb's copy has only in-frame clones and leaves some out. The repertoire consists of 200,000 to 300,000 clones, with approximately 88% occurring once and the leading ten covering 2% to 3%. Input material: PBMCs or T cells enriched from blood (not recorded which). Source of these receptors: a woman younger than 45 with acute COVID-19. Each CDR3 is given with its conserved first and last residue. A D gene is named only where the DNA matches it firmly. Rows may omit the clone size; those that give it use once, few, many or a size class.

v_call	j_call	d_call	cdr3_length	clone_size	cdr3_nt	cdr3_aa
TRBV4-3	TRBJ1-5	-	15	-	TGCGCCAGCAGCCAAGACTGGCCTGACAATCAGCCCCAGCATTTT	CASSQDWPDNQPQHF
TRBV19	TRBJ2-7	TRBD1	13	once	TGTGCCAGTAGTGGACAGGGGTCTAACGAGCAGTACTTC	CASSGQGSNEQYF
TRBV5-5	TRBJ2-7	TRBD2	14	once	TGTGCCAGCAGTTTAGCGGGACCTTCCTACGAGCAGTACTTC	CASSLAGPSYEQYF
TRBV19	TRBJ1-5	TRBD1	15	-	TGTGCCAGTAGTATAGGACAGGGGGCTTTTCAGCCCCAGCATTTT	CASSIGQGAFQPQHF
TRBV27	TRBJ1-5	-	15	-	TGTGCCAGCAGCCCCATACAGGGAAACAATCAGCCCCAGCATTTT	CASSPIQGNNQPQHF
TRBV5-5	TRBJ1-5	TRBD1	19	-	TGTGCCAGCAGCTTCCGTGGACTGAGGGCAGGGGGCTTTGATCAGCCCCAGCATTTT	CASSFRGLRAGGFDQPQHF
TRBV6-5	TRBJ1-4	-	13	-	TGTGCCAGCAGTTGGACGAGGGAAGAAAAACTGTTTTTT	CASSWTREEKLFF
TRBV19	TRBJ1-2	TRBD1	15	-	TGTGCCAGTAGTACGCCGGGACAGGGGTTCTATGGCTACACCTTC	CASSTPGQGFYGYTF
TRBV11-3	TRBJ2-1	-	15	-	TGTGCCAGCAGCCCGTTAGCGGTCGCCTACAATGAGCAGTTCTTC	CASSPLAVAYNEQFF
TRBV6-1	TRBJ1-1	TRBD1	15	-	TGTGCCAGCAGTGAAGCATGGGACAGGGTCACTGAAGCTTTCTTT	CASSEAWDRVTEAFF
TRBV5-1	TRBJ1-6	-	16	-	TGCGCCAGCAGCTTGGAGACAGCAGGTAGTAATTCACCCCTCCACTTT	CASSLETAGSNSPLHF
TRBV7-8	TRBJ1-2	TRBD1	14	-	TGTGCCAGCAGCTTAGGGACAGGGAACGATGGCTACACCTTC	CASSLGTGNDGYTF
TRBV5-6	TRBJ1-1	TRBD1	14	-	TGTGCCAGCAGTCCTGACAGGGACGGCACTGAAGCTTTCTTT	CASSPDRDGTEAFF
TRBV5-6	TRBJ2-7	-	13	-	TGTGCCAGCAGCTTGGGGAGTCCATACGAGCAGTACTTC	CASSLGSPYEQYF
TRBV11-2	TRBJ1-6	TRBD1	18	-	TGTGCCAGCAGAAGCCGGGACAGACGAAGCTCCTATAATTCACCCCTCCACTTT	CASRSRDRRSSYNSPLHF
TRBV5-1	TRBJ2-1	-	15	-	TGCGCCAGCAGTTCGTCCCCCGGGAGCTACAATGAGCAGTTCTTC	CASSSSPGSYNEQFF
TRBV10-3	TRBJ1-2	-	15	-	TGTGCCATCAGTGAGTTTGACAGACAAAGCGATGGCTACACCTTC	CAISEFDRQSDGYTF
TRBV6-5	TRBJ1-2	TRBD1	15	-	TGTGCCAGCAGTTACTACGGGACAGGGCTTTATGGCTACACCTTC	CASSYYGTGLYGYTF
TRBV6-2/TRBV6-3	TRBJ2-1	-	15	once	TGTGCCAGCAGTTACTCCTACGGGTCCTACAATGAGCAGTTCTTC	CASSYSYGSYNEQFF
TRBV13	TRBJ1-4	-	15	-	TGTGCCAGCAGCTCGACAGGAGATACTAATGAAAAACTGTTTTTT	CASSSTGDTNEKLFF
TRBV10-2	TRBJ1-1	-	15	few	TGCGCCAGCACTCCTACCAGGGCAACGACATCCGAAGCTTTCTTT	CASTPTRATTSEAFF
TRBV27	TRBJ1-2	-	14	-	TGTGCCAGCAGTTTATCTGGGGGCCATTATGGCTACACCTTC	CASSLSGGHYGYTF
TRBV19	TRBJ2-2	-	13	-	TGTGCCAGTACAGGCGGGGGCCCCGGGGAGCTGTTTTTT	CASTGGGPGELFF
TRBV19	TRBJ1-1	-	11	-	TGTGCCAGTAGTGTATACACTGAAGCTTTCTTT	CASSVYTEAFF
TRBV6-5	TRBJ1-5	TRBD1	14	-	TGTGCCAGCAGTTACAAGGGGGCCGGTCAGCCCCAGCATTTT	CASSYKGAGQPQHF
TRBV20-1	TRBJ2-3	-	15	-	TGCAGTGCTAGTATCGCGGGGGCAAGCACAGATACGCAGTATTTT	CSASIAGASTDTQYF
TRBV10-2	TRBJ2-7	TRBD1	13	-	TGCGCCACGACTCGGGACAGGGAGTACGAGCAGTACTTC	CATTRDREYEQYF
TRBV24-1	TRBJ2-3	TRBD2	16	-	TGTGCCACCAGTCCCTCGGGCGGGAGTTCCACAGATACGCAGTATTTT	CATSPSGGSSTDTQYF
TRBV7-6	TRBJ1-4	TRBD1	16	-	TGTGCCAGCAGCGACTCGGACAGGGAGTTTAATGAAAAACTGTTTTTT	CASSDSDREFNEKLFF
TRBV4-1	TRBJ1-5	-	18	few	TGCGCCAGCAGCCCTCTAGCTCGACAGGACGCGAGCAATCAGCCCCAGCATTTT	CASSPLARQDASNQPQHF
TRBV28	TRBJ2-2	-	13	once	TGTGTCACCGGGACAACGAACACCGGGGAGCTGTTTTTT	CVTGTTNTGELFF
TRBV12-3/TRBV12-4	TRBJ1-5	TRBD1	13	few	TGTGCCAGCAGTGGACAGGGTGGCCAGCCCCAGCATTTT	CASSGQGGQPQHF
TRBV7-9	TRBJ2-2	-	14	-	TGTGCCAGCAGCTCCGGACTTCACACCGGGGAGCTGTTTTTT	CASSSGLHTGELFF
TRBV5-1	TRBJ2-2	-	13	-	TGCGCCACCTCGTACAGCTACACCGGGGAGCTGTTTTTT	CATSYSYTGELFF
TRBV5-6	TRBJ2-1	-	13	-	TGTGCCAGCAGCTCCTTTTTATACAATGAGCAGTTCTTC	CASSSFLYNEQFF
TRBV10-2	TRBJ2-5	-	16	-	TGCGCCAGCAGTGATTTTGGGGGCCACTATCAAGAGACCCAGTACTTC	CASSDFGGHYQETQYF
TRBV5-5	TRBJ2-3	TRBD2	16	-	TGTGCCAGCAGCCCTGTAGCGGGGGGGAGCACAGATACGCAGTATTTT	CASSPVAGGSTDTQYF
TRBV6-5	TRBJ1-3	-	11	-	TGTGCCAGCCTTTCTGGAAACACCATATATTTT	CASLSGNTIYF
TRBV5-4	TRBJ1-2	-	11	-	TGTGCCAGCAGCTTTTCGGGGGTCTACACCTTC	CASSFSGVYTF
TRBV5-4	TRBJ1-4	-	14	-	TGTGCCAGCAGCTTGGATAGAGCGAGTGAAAAACTGTTTTTT	CASSLDRASEKLFF
TRBV6-5	TRBJ1-6	-	15	-	TGTGCCAGCAGTTACGACCGGGAGGACGGCTCACCCCTCCACTTT	CASSYDREDGSPLHF
TRBV3-1/TRBV3-2	TRBJ1-6	TRBD1	15	-	TGTGCCAGCAGCCAAGGTCAGGGGGCAAATTCACCCCTCCACTTT	CASSQGQGANSPLHF
TRBV3-1/TRBV3-2	TRBJ2-7	-	13	-	TGTGCCAGCAGCCAAGATCTCAGTTACGAGCAGTACTTC	CASSQDLSYEQYF
TRBV18	TRBJ2-2	TRBD1	15	-	TGTGCCAGCTCCCCCGACAGGGGGCAAGGCGGGGAGCTGTTTTTT	CASSPDRGQGGELFF
TRBV9	TRBJ1-1	TRBD1	17	-	TGTGCCAGCAGCCCCGAGATAAGACAGGGAGTGAACACTGAAGCTTTCTTT	CASSPEIRQGVNTEAFF
TRBV7-6	TRBJ1-1	TRBD1	15	-	TGTGCCAGCAGCTCTACTCAGACAGGGTTCACTGAAGCTTTCTTT	CASSSTQTGFTEAFF
TRBV27	TRBJ1-1	-	11	-	TGTGCCATCGGACTCGGGAGGGGGGCTTTCTTT	CAIGLGRGAFF
TRBV7-8	TRBJ1-1	-	14	-	TGTGCCAGCAGCTTAGAGGAGAGGGACACTGAAGCTTTCTTT	CASSLEERDTEAFF